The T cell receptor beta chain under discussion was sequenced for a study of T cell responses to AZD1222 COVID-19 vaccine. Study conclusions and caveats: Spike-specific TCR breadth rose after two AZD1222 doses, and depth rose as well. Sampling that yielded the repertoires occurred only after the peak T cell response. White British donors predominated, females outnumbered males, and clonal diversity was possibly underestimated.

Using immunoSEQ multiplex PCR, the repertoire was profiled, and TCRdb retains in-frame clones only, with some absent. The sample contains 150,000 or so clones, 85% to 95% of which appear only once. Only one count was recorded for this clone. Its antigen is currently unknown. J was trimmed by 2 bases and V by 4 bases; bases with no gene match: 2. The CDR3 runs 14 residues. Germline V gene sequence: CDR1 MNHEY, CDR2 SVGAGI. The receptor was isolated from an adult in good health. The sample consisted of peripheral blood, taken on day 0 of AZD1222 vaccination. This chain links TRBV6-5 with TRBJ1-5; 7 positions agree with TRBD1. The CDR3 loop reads CASSLGQGNQPQHF. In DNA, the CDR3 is TGTGCCAGCAGTTTAGGACAGGGCAATCAGCCCCAGCATTTT.